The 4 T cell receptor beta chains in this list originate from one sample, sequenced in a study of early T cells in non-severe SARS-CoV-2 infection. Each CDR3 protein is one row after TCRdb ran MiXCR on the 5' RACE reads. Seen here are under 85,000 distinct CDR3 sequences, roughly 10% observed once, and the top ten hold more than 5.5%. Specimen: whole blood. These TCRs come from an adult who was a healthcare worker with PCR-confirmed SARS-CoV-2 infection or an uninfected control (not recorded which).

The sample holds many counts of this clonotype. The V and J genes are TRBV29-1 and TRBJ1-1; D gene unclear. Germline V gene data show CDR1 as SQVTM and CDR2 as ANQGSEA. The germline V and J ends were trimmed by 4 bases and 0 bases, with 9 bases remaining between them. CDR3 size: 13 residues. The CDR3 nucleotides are TGCAGCGTTGGAACGGTAGTGAACACTGAAGCTTTCTTT. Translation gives CSVGTVVNTEAFF.

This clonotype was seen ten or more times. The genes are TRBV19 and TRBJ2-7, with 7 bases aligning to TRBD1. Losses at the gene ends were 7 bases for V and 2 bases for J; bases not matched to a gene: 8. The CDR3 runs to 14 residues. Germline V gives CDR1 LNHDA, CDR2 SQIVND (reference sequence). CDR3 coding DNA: TGTGCCAGTAAGGTGACAGGGAAAGCCTACGAGCAGTACTTC. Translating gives CASKVTGKAYEQYF.

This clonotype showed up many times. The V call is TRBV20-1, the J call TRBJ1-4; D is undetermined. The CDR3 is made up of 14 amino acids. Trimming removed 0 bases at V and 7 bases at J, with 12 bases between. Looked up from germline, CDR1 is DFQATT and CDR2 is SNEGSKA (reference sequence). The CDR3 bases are TGCAGTGCTAGAGAGGGCCTGGGAGTTGAAAAACTGTTTTTT. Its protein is CSAREGLGVEKLFF.

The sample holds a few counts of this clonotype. The CDR3 DNA reads as TGCGCCAGCAGCTCGAGGACAGCCACAGATACGCAGTATTTT. The encoded protein is CASSSRTATDTQYF. The rearrangement links TRBV5-1 to TRBJ2-3, with D tentatively TRBD1 (6 bases). The CDR3 extends over 14 amino acids. Deletions cut 3 bases from V and 2 bases from J, with 10 bases between. Germline V lookup: CDR1 SGHRS, CDR2 YFSETQ. Full variable domain (rest looked up from reference TRBV5-1 and TRBJ2-3): KAGVTQTPRYLIKTRGQQVTLSCSPISGHRSVSWYQQTPGQGLQFLFEYFSETQRNKGNFPGRFSGRQFSNSRSEMNVSTLELGDSALYLCASSSRTATDTQYFGPGTRLTVL.